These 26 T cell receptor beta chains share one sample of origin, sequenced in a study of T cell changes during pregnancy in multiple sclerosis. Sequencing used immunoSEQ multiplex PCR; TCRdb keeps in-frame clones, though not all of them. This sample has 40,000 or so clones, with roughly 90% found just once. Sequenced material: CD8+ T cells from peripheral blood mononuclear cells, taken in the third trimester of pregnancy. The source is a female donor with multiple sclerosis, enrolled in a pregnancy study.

The CDR3 DNA is TGTGCCAGCAGCCAAGGTACAGGGGGCTATGGCTACACCTTC. This sequence encodes CASSQGTGGYGYTF. The chain recombines TRBV14 with TRBJ1-2; 8 nucleotides match TRBD1. Trimming took 1 base from V and 4 from J; bases not matched to a gene: 2. The germline CDR1 and CDR2 sequences are SGHDN and FVKESK. The CDR3 runs 14 residues.

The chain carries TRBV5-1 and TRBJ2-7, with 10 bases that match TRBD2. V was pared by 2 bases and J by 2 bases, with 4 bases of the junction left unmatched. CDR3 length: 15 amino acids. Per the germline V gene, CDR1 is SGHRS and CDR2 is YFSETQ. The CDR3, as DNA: TGCGCCAGCAGCTTAAGGACTAGCGGAACCTACGAGCAGTACTTC. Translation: CASSLRTSGTYEQYF.

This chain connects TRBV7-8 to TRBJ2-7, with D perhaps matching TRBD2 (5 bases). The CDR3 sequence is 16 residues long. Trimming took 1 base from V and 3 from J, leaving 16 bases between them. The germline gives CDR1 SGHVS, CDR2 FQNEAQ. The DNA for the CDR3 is TGTGCCAGCAGCTTAGTGGGAGCGAGCCTGCGCTACGAGCAGTACTTC. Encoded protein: CASSLVGASLRYEQYF.

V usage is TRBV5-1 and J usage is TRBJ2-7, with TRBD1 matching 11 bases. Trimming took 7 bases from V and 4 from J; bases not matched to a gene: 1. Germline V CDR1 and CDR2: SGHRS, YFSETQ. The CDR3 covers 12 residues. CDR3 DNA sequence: TGCGCCAGCCGGGACAGGGGGTACGAGCAGTACTTC. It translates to CASRDRGYEQYF. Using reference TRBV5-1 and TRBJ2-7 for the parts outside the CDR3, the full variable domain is KAGVTQTPRYLIKTRGQQVTLSCSPISGHRSVSWYQQTPGQGLQFLFEYFSETQRNKGNFPGRFSGRQFSNSRSEMNVSTLELGDSALYLCASRDRGYEQYFGPGTRLTVT.

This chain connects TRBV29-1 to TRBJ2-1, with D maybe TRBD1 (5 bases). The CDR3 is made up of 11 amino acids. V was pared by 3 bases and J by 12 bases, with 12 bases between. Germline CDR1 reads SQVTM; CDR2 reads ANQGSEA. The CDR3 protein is CSVDTQGWQFF. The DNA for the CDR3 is TGCAGCGTTGATACTCAGGGTTGGCAGTTCTTC.

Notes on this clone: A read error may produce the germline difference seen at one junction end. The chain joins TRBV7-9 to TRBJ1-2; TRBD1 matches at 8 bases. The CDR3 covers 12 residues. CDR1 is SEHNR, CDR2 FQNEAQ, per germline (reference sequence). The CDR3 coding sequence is TGTGCCAGCAGCCCAGGACAGGGTTCGGGAGACTTC. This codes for CASSPGQGSGDF.

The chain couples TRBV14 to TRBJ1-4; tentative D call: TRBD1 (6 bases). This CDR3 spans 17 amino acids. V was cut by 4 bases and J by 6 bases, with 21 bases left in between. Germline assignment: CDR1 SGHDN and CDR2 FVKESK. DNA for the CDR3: TGTGCCAGCAGCCCAAGAATTGCAGGGGTAGACGATGAAAAACTGTTTTTT. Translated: CASSPRIAGVDDEKLFF.

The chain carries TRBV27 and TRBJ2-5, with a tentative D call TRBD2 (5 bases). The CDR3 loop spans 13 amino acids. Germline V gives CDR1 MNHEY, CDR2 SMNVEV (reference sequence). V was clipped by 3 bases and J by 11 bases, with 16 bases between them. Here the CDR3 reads CASSFSGSGEQYF. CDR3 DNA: TGTGCCAGCAGTTTCAGTGGGAGTGGAGAGCAGTACTTC.

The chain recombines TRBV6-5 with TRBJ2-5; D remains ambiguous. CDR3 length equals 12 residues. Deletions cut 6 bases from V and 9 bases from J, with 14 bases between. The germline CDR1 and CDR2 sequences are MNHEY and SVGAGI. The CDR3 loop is CASRHVSGPQYF. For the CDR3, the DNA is TGTGCCAGCAGACATGTGTCTGGGCCCCAGTACTTC.

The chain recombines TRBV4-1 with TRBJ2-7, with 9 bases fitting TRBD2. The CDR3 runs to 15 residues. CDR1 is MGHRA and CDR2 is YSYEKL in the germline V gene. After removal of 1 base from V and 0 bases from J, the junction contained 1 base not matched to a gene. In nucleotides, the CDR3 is TGCGCCAGCAGCCAAGGACTAGCGGCCTCCTACGAGCAGTACTTC. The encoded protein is CASSQGLAASYEQYF.

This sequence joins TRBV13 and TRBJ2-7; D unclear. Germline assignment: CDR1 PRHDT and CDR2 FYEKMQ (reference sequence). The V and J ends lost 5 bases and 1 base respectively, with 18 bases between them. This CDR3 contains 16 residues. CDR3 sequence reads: CASSQSRGGGSYEQYF. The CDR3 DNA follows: TGTGCCAGCAGCCAATCCCGAGGTGGCGGATCCTACGAGCAGTACTTC.

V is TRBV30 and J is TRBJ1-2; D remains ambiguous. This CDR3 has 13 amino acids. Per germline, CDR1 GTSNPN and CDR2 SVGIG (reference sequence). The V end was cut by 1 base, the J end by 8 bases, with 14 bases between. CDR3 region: CAWSAGSSGGYTF. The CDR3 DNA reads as TGTGCCTGGAGTGCGGGGTCCTCCGGGGGCTACACCTTC.

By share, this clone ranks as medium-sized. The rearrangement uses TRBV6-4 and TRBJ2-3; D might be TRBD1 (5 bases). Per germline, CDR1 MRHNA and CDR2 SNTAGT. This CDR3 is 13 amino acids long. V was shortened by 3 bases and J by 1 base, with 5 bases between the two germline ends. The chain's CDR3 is CASSETGTDTQYF. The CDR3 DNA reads TGTGCCAGCAGTGAGACAGGCACAGATACGCAGTATTTT.

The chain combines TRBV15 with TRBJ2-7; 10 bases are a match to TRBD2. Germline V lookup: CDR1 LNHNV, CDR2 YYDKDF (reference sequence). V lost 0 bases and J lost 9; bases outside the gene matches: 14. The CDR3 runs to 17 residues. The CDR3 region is CATSRDHGGLAYNWQYF. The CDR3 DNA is TGTGCCACCAGCAGAGACCATGGGGGACTAGCGTACAACTGGCAGTACTTC.

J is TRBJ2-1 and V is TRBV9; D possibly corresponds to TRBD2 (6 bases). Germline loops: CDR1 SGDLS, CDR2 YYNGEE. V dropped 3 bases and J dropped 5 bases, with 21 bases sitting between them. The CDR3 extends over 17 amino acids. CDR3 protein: CASSDSPFGTRDNEQFF. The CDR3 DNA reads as TGTGCCAGCAGCGACTCCCCCTTCGGGACTCGAGACAATGAGCAGTTCTTC.

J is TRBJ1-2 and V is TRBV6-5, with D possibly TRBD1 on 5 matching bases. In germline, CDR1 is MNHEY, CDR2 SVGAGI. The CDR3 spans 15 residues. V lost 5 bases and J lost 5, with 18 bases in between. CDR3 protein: CASSPIRQPFYGYTF. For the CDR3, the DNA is TGTGCCAGCAGTCCTATCCGACAGCCTTTTTATGGCTACACCTTC.

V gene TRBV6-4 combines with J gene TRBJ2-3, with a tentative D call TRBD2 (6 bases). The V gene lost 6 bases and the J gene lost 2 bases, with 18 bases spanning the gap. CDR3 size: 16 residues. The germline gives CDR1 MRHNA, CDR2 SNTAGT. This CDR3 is CASSASGTANTDTQYF. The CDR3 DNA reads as TGTGCCAGCAGCGCTTCTGGGACTGCAAACACAGATACGCAGTATTTT.

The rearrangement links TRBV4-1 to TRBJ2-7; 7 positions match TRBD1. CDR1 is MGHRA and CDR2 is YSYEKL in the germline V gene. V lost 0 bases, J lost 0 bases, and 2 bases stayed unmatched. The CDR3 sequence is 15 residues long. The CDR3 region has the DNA TGCGCCAGCAGCCAAGACAGGGGGAGCTCCTACGAGCAGTACTTC. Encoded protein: CASSQDRGSSYEQYF.

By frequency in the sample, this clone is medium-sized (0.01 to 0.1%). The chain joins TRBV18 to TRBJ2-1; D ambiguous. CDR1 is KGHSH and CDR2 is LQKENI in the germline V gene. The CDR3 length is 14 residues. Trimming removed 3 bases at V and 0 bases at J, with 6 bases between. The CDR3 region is CASSPGSSYNEQFF. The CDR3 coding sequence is TGTGCCAGCTCACCTGGCAGCTCCTACAATGAGCAGTTCTTC.

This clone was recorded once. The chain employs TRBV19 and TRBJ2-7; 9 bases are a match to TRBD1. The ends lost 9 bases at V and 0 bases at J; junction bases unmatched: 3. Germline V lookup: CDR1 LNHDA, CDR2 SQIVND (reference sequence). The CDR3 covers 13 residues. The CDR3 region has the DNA TGTGCCAGCAAGGACAGGGGCTCCTACGAGCAGTACTTC. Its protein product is CASKDRGSYEQYF.

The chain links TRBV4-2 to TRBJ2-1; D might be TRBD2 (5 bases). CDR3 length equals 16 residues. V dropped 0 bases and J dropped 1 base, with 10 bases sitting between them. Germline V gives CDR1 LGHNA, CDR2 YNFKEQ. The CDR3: CASSQDLAYSYNEQFF. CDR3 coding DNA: TGTGCCAGCAGCCAAGATCTAGCCTATTCCTACAATGAGCAGTTCTTC.

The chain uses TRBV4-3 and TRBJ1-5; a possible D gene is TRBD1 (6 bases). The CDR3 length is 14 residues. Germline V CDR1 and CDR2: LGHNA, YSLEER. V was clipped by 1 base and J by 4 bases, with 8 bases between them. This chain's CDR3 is CASSQGTANQPQHF. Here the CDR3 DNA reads TGCGCCAGCAGCCAAGGGACAGCAAATCAGCCCCAGCATTTT.

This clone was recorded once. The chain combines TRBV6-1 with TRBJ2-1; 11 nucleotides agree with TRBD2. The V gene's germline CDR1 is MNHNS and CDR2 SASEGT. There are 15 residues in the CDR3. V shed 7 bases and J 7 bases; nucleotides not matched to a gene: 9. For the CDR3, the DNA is TGTGCCAGCAAGCAGATGACTAGCGGGACGAATGAGCAGTTCTTC. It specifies CASKQMTSGTNEQFF.

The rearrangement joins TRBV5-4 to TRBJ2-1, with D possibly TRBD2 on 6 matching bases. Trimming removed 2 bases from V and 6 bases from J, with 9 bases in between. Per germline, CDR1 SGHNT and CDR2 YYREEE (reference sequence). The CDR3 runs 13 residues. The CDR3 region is CASSFGGINEQFF. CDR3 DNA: TGTGCCAGCAGCTTTGGAGGGATCAATGAGCAGTTCTTC.

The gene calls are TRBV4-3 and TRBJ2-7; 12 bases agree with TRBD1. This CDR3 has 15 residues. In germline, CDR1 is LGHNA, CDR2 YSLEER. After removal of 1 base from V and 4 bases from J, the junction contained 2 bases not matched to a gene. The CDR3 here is CASSQGDRGPYEQYF. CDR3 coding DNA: TGCGCCAGCAGCCAAGGGGACAGGGGGCCGTACGAGCAGTACTTC.

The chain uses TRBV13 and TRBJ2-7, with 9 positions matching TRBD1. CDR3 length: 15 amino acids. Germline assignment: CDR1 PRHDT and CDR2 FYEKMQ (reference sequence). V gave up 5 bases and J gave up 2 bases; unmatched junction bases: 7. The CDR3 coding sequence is TGTGCCAGCAGCATCGGACAGGGGAGGCCCTACGAGCAGTACTTC. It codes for CASSIGQGRPYEQYF.